Sequencing of this T cell receptor (beta chain) was carried out in a study of blood T cell repertoires in COVID-19. Study-level information: T cells, B-cell-depleted T cells, or PBMCs provided the cDNA or gDNA that served as material.

Germline values: CDR1 SQVTM, CDR2 ANQGSEA. This CDR3 comprises 14 residues. V lost 1 base and J lost 12; bases outside the gene matches: 11. Methods used by the authors: Estimation of nucleated cell counts was performed using reference gene primer amplification. Profiled with immunoSEQ multiplex PCR; TCRdb holds only in-frame clones, not every one. V, J and clone size are taken as reported in that table, and D and trimming were inferred from the DNA itself. Altogether hundreds of thousands of clones are present, about 90% being singletons, with the ten largest covering around 3%. This rearrangement joins TRBV29-1 to TRBJ1-4, with 7 bases fitting TRBD1. The clonotype comes from a woman younger than 45 with COVID-19, enrolled during active disease. The source material was peripheral blood. The CDR3 sequence: CSVEGSQGVGELFF. CDR3 nucleotide sequence: TGCAGCGTTGAAGGGTCGCAGGGGGTCGGGGAACTGTTTTTT.